The 18 T cell receptor beta chains below come from one sample, sequenced in a study of T cell changes during pregnancy in multiple sclerosis. Assay: immunoSEQ multiplex PCR; the TCRdb copy retains only in-frame clones and omits some. Here the sample spans about 28,000 clones, about 90% being singletons. This material consisted of CD8+ T cells from peripheral blood mononuclear cells, taken before pregnancy. Source of these receptors: a female donor with multiple sclerosis, enrolled in a pregnancy study.

The rearrangement joins TRBV7-2 to TRBJ2-7; D is unclear. V was pared by 1 base and J by 5 bases, with 12 bases between. CDR1 and CDR2 from the germline V gene are SGHTA and FQGNSA. The CDR3 extends over 14 amino acids. As DNA, the CDR3 is TGTGCCAGCAGCTTAGAAGCGTCAATAAACGAGCAGTACTTC. Amino acids: CASSLEASINEQYF. The whole variable domain, filled in from reference TRBV7-2 and TRBJ2-7, reads GAGVSQSPSNKVTEKGKDVELRCDPISGHTALYWYRQSLGQGLEFLIYFQGNSAPDKSGLPSDRFSAERTGGSVSTLTIQRTQQEDSAVYLCASSLEASINEQYFGPGTRLTVT.

The chain combines TRBV15 with TRBJ2-2; maybe TRBD2 (6 bases). Trimming took off 4 bases at V and 8 bases at J, with 17 bases between the two ends. Germline-derived CDR1 and CDR2 are LNHNV and YYDKDF (reference sequence). The CDR3 has 15 residues. The CDR3 DNA reads TGTGCCACCAGCAAATCGCGCGGGGACGTAGGGGAGCTGTTTTTT. Protein product: CATSKSRGDVGELFF.

The J gene is TRBJ2-1, the V gene TRBV11-2; possibly TRBD1 for D (7 bases). The CDR3 spans 14 residues. Deletions cut 3 bases from V and 4 bases from J, with 10 bases between. Germline lookup yields CDR1 SGHAT and CDR2 FQNNGV. The CDR3 DNA is TGTGCCAGCAGCTTCCAGGGGGGTTACAATGAGCAGTTCTTC. Its protein is CASSFQGGYNEQFF.

This chain links TRBV15 with TRBJ2-7; 7 nucleotides line up with TRBD1. Germline lookup yields CDR1 LNHNV and CDR2 YYDKDF (reference sequence). Losses at the gene ends were 3 bases for V and 2 bases for J; bases not matched to a gene: 7. This CDR3 has 15 residues. CDR3 DNA: TGTGCCACCAGCAGGTGGGCGACAGGGACCTACGAGCAGTACTTC. It is translated as CATSRWATGTYEQYF.

V and J are TRBV28 and TRBJ2-5, with 10 bases identical to TRBD2. The V gene's germline CDR1 is MDHEN and CDR2 SYDVKM. The V segment lost 2 bases and the J segment 7 bases; nucleotides outside the gene matches: 7. The CDR3 covers 15 residues. The CDR3 DNA reads as TGTGCCAGCAGTTTAACCGGGCCTAGCGGGAGGACCCAGTACTTC. Translated, it gives CASSLTGPSGRTQYF. Together with reference TRBV28 and TRBJ2-5, the CDR3 gives the full variable domain: DVKVTQSSRYLVKRTGEKVFLECVQDMDHENMFWYRQDPGLGLRLIYFSYDVKMKEKGDIPEGYSVSREKKERFSLILESASTNQTSMYLCASSLTGPSGRTQYFGPGTRLLVL.

The chain links TRBV7-9 to TRBJ2-7; unclear D gene. The CDR3 covers 13 residues. Germline CDR1 and CDR2: SEHNR and FQNEAQ (reference sequence). V was pared by 1 base and J by 6 bases, with 10 bases between. Here the CDR3 reads CASSLEVTGEQYF. Written as DNA, the CDR3 is TGTGCCAGCAGCTTAGAGGTTACGGGCGAGCAGTACTTC. Full variable domain (rest looked up from reference TRBV7-9 and TRBJ2-7): DTGVSQNPRHKITKRGQNVTFRCDPISEHNRLYWYRQTLGQGPEFLTYFQNEAQLEKSRLLSDRFSAERPKGSFSTLEIQRTEQGDSAMYLCASSLEVTGEQYFGPGTRLTVT.

The chain couples TRBV29-1 to TRBJ2-1; maybe TRBD2 (6 bases). Germline lookup yields CDR1 SQVTM and CDR2 ANQGSEA. The CDR3 loop spans 15 amino acids. The V end was cut by 4 bases, the J end by 4 bases, with 17 bases between. The DNA for the CDR3 is TGCAGCGTTGTTCCGGTCCTGGCGGGGTACAATGAGCAGTTCTTC. As protein: CSVVPVLAGYNEQFF.

This clone was counted a few times. The chain combines TRBV5-6 with TRBJ1-1; no clear D. The CDR3 length is 16 residues. Trimming cost V 0 bases and J 5 bases, with 17 bases left between them. Germline V gene data show CDR1 as SGHDT and CDR2 as YYEEEE. CDR3 region: CASSLVIAPESTEAFF. For the CDR3, the DNA is TGTGCCAGCAGCTTGGTTATAGCCCCCGAGTCGACTGAAGCTTTCTTT.

The rearrangement uses TRBV7-3 and TRBJ1-1, with D possibly matching TRBD1 (5 bases). Germline V lookup: CDR1 SGHTA, CDR2 FQGTGA. CDR3 length: 14 amino acids. V dropped 3 bases and J dropped 3 bases, with 11 bases sitting between them. The CDR3 loop is CASSLSGRDTEAFF. The CDR3, as DNA: TGTGCCAGCAGCTTGTCAGGGCGAGACACTGAAGCTTTCTTT.

V is TRBV7-9 and J is TRBJ2-7; possible D gene TRBD2, 6 bases. Germline V gene data show CDR1 as SEHNR and CDR2 as FQNEAQ (reference sequence). CDR3 length: 13 amino acids. V was cut by 0 bases and J by 7 bases, with 10 bases left in between. This chain's CDR3 is CASSLAAGLEQYF. The CDR3, as DNA: TGTGCCAGCAGCTTAGCAGCGGGCCTAGAGCAGTACTTC.

The chain combines TRBV13 with TRBJ2-7, with D possibly TRBD1 on 5 matching bases. Trimming shortened V by 5 bases and J by 6 bases, and 14 bases separated the two germline ends. Per germline, CDR1 PRHDT and CDR2 FYEKMQ (reference sequence). The CDR3 runs to 13 residues. DNA of the CDR3: TGTGCCAGCAGCCCGACCCAGCAGGGCGAGCAGTACTTC. This sequence encodes CASSPTQQGEQYF.

V gene TRBV7-3 combines with J gene TRBJ2-3; D may be TRBD2 (6 bases). This CDR3 comprises 15 residues. Trimming removed 5 bases from V and 0 bases from J, with 12 bases in between. In germline, CDR1 is SGHTA, CDR2 FQGTGA. CDR3 sequence reads: CASSLSGPSTDTQYF. The CDR3, as DNA: TGTGCCAGCAGCCTTAGCGGCCCTAGCACAGATACGCAGTATTTT.

V gene TRBV10-1 combines with J gene TRBJ2-7; TRBD1 aligns across 9 bases. From germline, CDR1 is WNHNN and CDR2 SYGVQD (reference sequence). V lost 10 bases, J lost 1 base, and 11 bases stayed unmatched. This CDR3 is built from 15 residues. The DNA for the CDR3 is TGCGCCAATCCTCCCCGGGACAGGGAGTCCTACGAGCAGTACTTC. As protein: CANPPRDRESYEQYF.

J is TRBJ2-1 and V is TRBV4-1, with 11 bases matching TRBD2. V lost 1 base and J lost 4; bases outside the gene matches: 3. The CDR3 runs 16 residues. The germline gives CDR1 MGHRA, CDR2 YSYEKL. The CDR3 sequence is CASSQGLAGTYNEQFF. CDR3 sequence (DNA): TGCGCCAGCAGCCAAGGACTAGCGGGAACTTACAATGAGCAGTTCTTC.

In this sample, this clone turned up a few times. The V call is TRBV5-5, the J call TRBJ2-1, with 9 bases matching TRBD1. Germline trimming cut 1 base from V and 9 bases from J; bases unmatched to any gene: 8. The CDR3 length is 15 residues. Germline V lookup: CDR1 SGHKS, CDR2 YYEKEE (reference sequence). CDR3 nucleotide sequence: TGTGCCAGCAGCTTGCACGGACAGGGGAAAAGTGAGCAGTTCTTC. It translates to CASSLHGQGKSEQFF.

V and J are TRBV19 and TRBJ1-1; D is unclear. This CDR3 contains 14 residues. CDR1 and CDR2 (germline): LNHDA, SQIVND (reference sequence). Trimming left V 4 bases short and J 11 bases short, with 20 bases between. CDR3 in DNA: TGTGCCAGTAGTACGCCGTTCGGAGTTATCGAGGCTTTCTTT. It specifies CASSTPFGVIEAFF.

The chain uses TRBV6-1 and TRBJ1-2, with 9 bases matching TRBD1. V was clipped by 3 bases and J by 3 bases; unmatched bases: 5. In germline, CDR1 is MNHNS, CDR2 SASEGT. CDR3 length equals 15 residues. DNA for the CDR3: TGTGCCAGCAGTGATCCGGGACAGGGTGACTATGGCTACACCTTC. Protein sequence: CASSDPGQGDYGYTF.

This clone appeared a few times. The genes are TRBV11-2 and TRBJ2-3; tentative D call: TRBD2 (6 bases). CDR1 and CDR2 (germline): SGHAT, FQNNGV. This CDR3 has 15 residues. V was clipped by 3 bases and J by 0 bases, with 10 bases between them. The CDR3 sequence is CASSFSGSSTDTQYF. In DNA, the CDR3 is TGTGCCAGCAGCTTCAGCGGGTCGAGCACAGATACGCAGTATTTT.